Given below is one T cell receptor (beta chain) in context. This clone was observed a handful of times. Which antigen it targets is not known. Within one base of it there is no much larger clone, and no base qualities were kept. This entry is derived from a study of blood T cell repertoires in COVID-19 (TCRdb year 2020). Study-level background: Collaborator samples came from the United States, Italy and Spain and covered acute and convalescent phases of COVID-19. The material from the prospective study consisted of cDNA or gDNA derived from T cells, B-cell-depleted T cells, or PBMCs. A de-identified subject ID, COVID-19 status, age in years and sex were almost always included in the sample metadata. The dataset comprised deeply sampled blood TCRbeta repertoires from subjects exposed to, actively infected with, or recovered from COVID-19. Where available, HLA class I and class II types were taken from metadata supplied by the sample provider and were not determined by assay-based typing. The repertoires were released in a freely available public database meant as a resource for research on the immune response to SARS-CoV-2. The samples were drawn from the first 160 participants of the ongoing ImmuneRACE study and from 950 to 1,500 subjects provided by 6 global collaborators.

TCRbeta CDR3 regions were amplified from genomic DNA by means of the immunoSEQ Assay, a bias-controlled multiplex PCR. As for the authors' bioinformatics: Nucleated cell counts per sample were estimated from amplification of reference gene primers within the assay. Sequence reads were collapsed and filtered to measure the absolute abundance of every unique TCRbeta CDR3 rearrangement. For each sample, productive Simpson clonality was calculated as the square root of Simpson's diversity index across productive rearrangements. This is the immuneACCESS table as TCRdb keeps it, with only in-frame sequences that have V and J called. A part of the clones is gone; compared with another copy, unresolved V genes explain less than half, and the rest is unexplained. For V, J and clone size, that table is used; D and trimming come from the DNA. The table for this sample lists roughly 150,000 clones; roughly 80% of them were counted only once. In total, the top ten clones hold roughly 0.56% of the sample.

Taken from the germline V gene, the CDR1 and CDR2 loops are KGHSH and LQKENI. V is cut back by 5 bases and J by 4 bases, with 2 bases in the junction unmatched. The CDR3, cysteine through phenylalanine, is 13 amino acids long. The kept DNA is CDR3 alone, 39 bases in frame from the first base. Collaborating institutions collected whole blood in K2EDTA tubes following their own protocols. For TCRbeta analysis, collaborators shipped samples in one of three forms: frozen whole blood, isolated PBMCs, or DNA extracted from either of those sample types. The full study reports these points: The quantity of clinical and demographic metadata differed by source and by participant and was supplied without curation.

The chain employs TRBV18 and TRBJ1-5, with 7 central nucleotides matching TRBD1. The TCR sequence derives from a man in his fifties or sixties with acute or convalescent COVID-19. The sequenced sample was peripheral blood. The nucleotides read TGTGCCAGCTCAACGGACAGGAATCAGCCCCAGCATTTT. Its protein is CASSTDRNQPQHF.